Given below is one T cell receptor beta chain in context. The data stem from a study of blood T cell repertoires in COVID-19. About the research overall: COVID-19 samples, acute and convalescent, were from the United States, Italy and Spain. PBMCs, B-cell-depleted T cells, or T cells were the source of the cDNA or gDNA that made up the material.

Germline CDR1 SGHDT, CDR2 YYEEEE. The CDR3 extends over 14 amino acids. V gave up 4 bases and J gave up 4 bases; unmatched junction bases: 6. Here immunoSEQ multiplex PCR was the method, and the copy in TCRdb shows in-frame clones only, minus some. This table holds roughly 100,000 clones, approximately 92% found once. The rearrangement joins TRBV5-6 to TRBJ2-3, with 7 bases lining up with TRBD1. This clonotype was sampled from a woman in her forties or fifties with COVID-19, enrolled during active disease. The source material was peripheral blood. CDR3 coding DNA: TGTGCCAGCAGCCCGACAGGGTTACCAGATACGCAGTATTTT. Translation: CASSPTGLPDTQYF.